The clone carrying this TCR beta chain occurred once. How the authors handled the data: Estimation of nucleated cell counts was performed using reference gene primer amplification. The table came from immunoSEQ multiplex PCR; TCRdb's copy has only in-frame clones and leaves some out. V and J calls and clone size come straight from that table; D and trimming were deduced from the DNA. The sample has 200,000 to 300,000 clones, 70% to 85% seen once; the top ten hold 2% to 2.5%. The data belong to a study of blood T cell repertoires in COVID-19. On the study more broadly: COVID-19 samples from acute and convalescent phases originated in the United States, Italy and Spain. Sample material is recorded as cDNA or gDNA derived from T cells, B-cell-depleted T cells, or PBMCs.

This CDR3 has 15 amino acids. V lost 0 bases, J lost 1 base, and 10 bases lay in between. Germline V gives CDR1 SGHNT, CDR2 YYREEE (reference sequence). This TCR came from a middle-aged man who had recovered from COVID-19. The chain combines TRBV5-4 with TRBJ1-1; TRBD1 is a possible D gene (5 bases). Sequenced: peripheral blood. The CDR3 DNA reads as TGTGCCAGCAGCTTGGCCAGGCAGGGGAACACTGAAGCTTTCTTT. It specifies CASSLARQGNTEAFF. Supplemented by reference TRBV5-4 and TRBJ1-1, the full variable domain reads ETGVTQSPTHLIKTRGQQVTLRCSSQSGHNTVSWYQQALGQGPQFIFQYYREEENGRGNFPPRFSGLQFPNYSSELNVNALELDDSALYLCASSLARQGNTEAFFGQGTRLTVV.